A selection of T cell receptor beta chains follows, all from one sample in a study of blood T cell repertoires in COVID-19. Measured with immunoSEQ multiplex PCR; TCRdb has only the in-frame clones, and not every one. The sample records 200,000 to 300,000 clones, approximately 87% being singletons. The sample taken for sequencing was peripheral blood. The receptor set was obtained from a human donor in a cohort sampled during active COVID-19. Both conserved end residues are part of each CDR3. The D gene is left open where the match is weak.

j_call d_call v_call cdr3_aa
TRBJ2-1 NA TRBV7-2 CASSFRNEQFF
TRBJ1-2 TRBD1 TRBV18 CASSPLTGANYGYTF
TRBJ2-5 TRBD1 TRBV5-1 CASSPTGRETQYF
TRBJ1-5 NA TRBV5-5 CASSFRTTGQPQHF
TRBJ2-2 NA TRBV4-2 CASSQDRGQTNTGELFF
TRBJ1-2 NA TRBV14 CASSQDERVYGYTF
TRBJ2-7 NA TRBV3-1/TRBV3-2 CASSRGREQYF
TRBJ1-5 NA TRBV6-2/TRBV6-3 CASSHPRRGSAVLSQPQHF
TRBJ1-5 NA TRBV19 CASSRGTGFVQPQHF
TRBJ2-7 TRBD1 TRBV2 CASSEGGQGF
TRBJ2-1 NA TRBV3-1/TRBV3-2 CASSQTQGEQFF
TRBJ2-3 TRBD1 TRBV7-8 CASSTRDRATDTQYF